These 4 T cell receptor beta chains were all obtained from the same sample, sequenced in a study of blood T cell repertoires in COVID-19 (dated by TCRdb to 2018 to 2021). The library was prepared using the immunoSEQ multiplex PCR assay. In its TCRdb copy, this immuneACCESS table keeps in-frame sequences only and misses some clones. Where compared with another copy, unresolved V genes explain less than half of these, and the others have no known cause. Here the sample has a few hundred thousand clones; about 84% occur a single time. The ten largest clones represent more than 9% of the sample. The sequencing input was peripheral blood. The receptors derive from a man older than 75 with acute or convalescent COVID-19.

The genes are TRBV19 and TRBJ1-2; 7 positions agree with TRBD1. There are 15 residues in the CDR3. V shed 4 bases and J 2 bases; nucleotides not matched to a gene: 7. From germline, CDR1 is LNHDA and CDR2 SQIVND (reference sequence). CDR3 sequence: CASSTRDRKNYGYTF. The CDR3 region has the DNA TGTGCCAGTAGTACCAGGGACAGAAAAAACTATGGCTACACCTTC.

The chain couples TRBV5-1 to TRBJ2-7; 7 bases agree with TRBD1. Per germline, CDR1 SGHRS and CDR2 YFSETQ. This CDR3 spans 19 amino acids. J gave up 0 bases and V 4 bases, and 19 bases lay outside the gene matches. CDR3 amino acids: CASSGTGVRGPTSSYEQYF. The CDR3 coding sequence is TGCGCCAGCAGCGGTACAGGGGTACGGGGCCCGACCAGCTCCTACGAGCAGTACTTC.

The V gene is TRBV28, the J gene TRBJ1-1; TRBD1 is a possible D gene (5 bases). Trimming removed 4 bases from V and 1 base from J, with 13 bases in between. The germline gives CDR1 MDHEN, CDR2 SYDVKM. CDR3 length: 15 amino acids. The CDR3 spells CASSSRGRANTEAFF. CDR3 bases: TGTGCCAGCAGTTCAAGGGGCAGGGCGAACACTGAAGCTTTCTTT.

The DNA for the CDR3 is TGTGCCAGCAGCGGGTCAGGGGGGACAGATACGCAGTATTTT. Translating gives CASSGSGGTDTQYF. The rearrangement joins TRBV11-3 to TRBJ2-3; D possibly corresponds to TRBD1 (7 bases). The CDR3 totals 14 residues. In germline, CDR1 is SGHNT, CDR2 YENEEA. Trimming took 5 bases from V and 3 from J, leaving 12 bases between them.